There are a few counts of the clone carrying this TCR beta chain. In germline, CDR1 is DFQATT, CDR2 SNEGSKA (reference sequence). This CDR3 comprises 13 residues. The V gene lost 3 bases and the J gene lost 5 bases, with 11 bases spanning the gap. Healthy Caucasians were all of the donors. TCRdb re-called the 5' RACE reads with MiXCR, one entry per CDR3 protein. Counted here are 500,000 or so distinct CDR3 sequences, approximately 22% occurring once; the ten biggest clones make up 0.8% to 1%. The source of the sample is a study of identical twins. This sample was shared with a second study, whose subject was T cells expressing NK-cell markers.

The receptor was derived from a young woman in good health. The chain combines TRBV20-1 with TRBJ2-1, with D possibly being TRBD2 (6 bases). The source material was CD4+ T cells sorted from blood. The CDR3 DNA follows: TGCAGTGCTAGCGGGAGCAATGACAATGAGCAGTTCTTC. Its translation is CSASGSNDNEQFF.